These 5 T cell receptor beta chains originate from one sample sequenced in a study of blood T cell repertoires in COVID-19. Clones were sequenced by immunoSEQ multiplex PCR, and TCRdb holds only the in-frame ones, with some missing. The repertoire includes a few hundred thousand clones, around 90% of them detected once, and approximately 5.7% sits in the top ten. The sample comprised PBMCs or T cells enriched from blood (not recorded which). The receptors here all came from a woman aged 40 to 50 who had recovered from COVID-19.

The chain is built from TRBV7-8 and TRBJ1-6; maybe TRBD1 (5 bases). This CDR3 spans 14 amino acids. Trimming took off 5 bases at V and 6 bases at J, with 11 bases between the two ends. From germline, CDR1 is SGHVS and CDR2 FQNEAQ. As DNA, the CDR3 is TGTGCCAGCAGCCGGGACTATTCTAATTCACCCCTCCACTTT. It codes for CASSRDYSNSPLHF.

This clone occurred once. The chain employs TRBV19 and TRBJ2-3; weak D call: TRBD2 (6 bases). The CDR3 consists of 13 residues. The germline V gene has CDR1 LNHDA and CDR2 SQIVND (reference sequence). Trimming removed 3 bases at V and 10 bases at J, with 14 bases between. The CDR3 region has the DNA TGTGCCAGTAGTATCCGGGACTCCCTTGCGCAGTATTTT. Its translation is CASSIRDSLAQYF. Drawing the rest from reference TRBV19 and TRBJ2-3, the complete variable domain is DGGITQSPKYLFRKEGQNVTLSCEQNLNHDAMYWYRQDPGQGLRLIYYSQIVNDFQKGDIAEGYSVSREKKESFPLTVTSAQKNPTAFYLCASSIRDSLAQYFGPGTRLTVL.

The rearrangement joins TRBV11-1 to TRBJ2-7, with D possibly matching TRBD1 (6 bases). The V and J ends lost 5 bases and 1 base respectively, with 18 bases between them. The CDR3 runs to 16 residues. CDR1 is SGHAT and CDR2 is FQDESV in the germline V gene (reference sequence). CDR3 nucleotides: TGTGCCAGCAGCCCTGGGCGGTGGGGGCTGTCCTACGAGCAGTACTTC. Translating it yields CASSPGRWGLSYEQYF.

This chain links TRBV28 with TRBJ1-6, with D maybe TRBD1 (5 bases). The length of the CDR3 is 14 residues. The germline V gene encodes CDR1 MDHEN and CDR2 SYDVKM. Trimming pared 3 bases from V and 7 bases from J, leaving 10 bases between. The CDR3 bases are TGTGCCAGCAGTTTGGTCCAGGGAAATTCACCCCTCCACTTT. This codes for CASSLVQGNSPLHF.

The rearrangement uses TRBV5-1 and TRBJ2-7, with D perhaps matching TRBD2 (5 bases). The V gene lost 0 bases and the J gene lost 1 base, with 11 bases spanning the gap. CDR1 SGHRS and CDR2 YFSETQ come from the germline V gene. This CDR3 comprises 15 residues. The CDR3 nucleotides are TGCGCCAGCAGCTTGGGAGGGCCGAATTCCTACGAGCAGTACTTC. It translates to CASSLGGPNSYEQYF.